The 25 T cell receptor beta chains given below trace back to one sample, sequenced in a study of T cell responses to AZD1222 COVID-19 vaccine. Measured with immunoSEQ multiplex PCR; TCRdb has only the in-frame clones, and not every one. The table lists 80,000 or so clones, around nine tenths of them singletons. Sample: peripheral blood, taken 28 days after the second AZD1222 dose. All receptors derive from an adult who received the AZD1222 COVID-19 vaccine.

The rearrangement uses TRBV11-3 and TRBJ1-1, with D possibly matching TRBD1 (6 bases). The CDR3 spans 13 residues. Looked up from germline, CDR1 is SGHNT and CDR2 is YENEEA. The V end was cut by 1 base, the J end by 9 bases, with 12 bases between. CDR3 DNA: TGTGCCAGCAGCTTAGGCCCGGACAGAAAAGCTTTCTTT. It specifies CASSLGPDRKAFF.

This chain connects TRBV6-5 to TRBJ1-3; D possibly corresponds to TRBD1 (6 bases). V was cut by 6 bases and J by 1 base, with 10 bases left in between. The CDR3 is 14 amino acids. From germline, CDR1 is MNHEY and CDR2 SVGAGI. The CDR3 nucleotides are TGTGCCAGCAGCGTCAGGGGTTCTGGAAACACCATATATTTT. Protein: CASSVRGSGNTIYF.

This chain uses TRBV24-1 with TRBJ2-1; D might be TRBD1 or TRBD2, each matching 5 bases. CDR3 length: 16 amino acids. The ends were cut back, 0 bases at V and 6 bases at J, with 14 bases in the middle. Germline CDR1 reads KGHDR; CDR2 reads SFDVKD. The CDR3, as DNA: TGTGCCACCAGTGATTTGCGGACCGTGGGGGTCAATGAGCAGTTCTTC. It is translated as CATSDLRTVGVNEQFF.

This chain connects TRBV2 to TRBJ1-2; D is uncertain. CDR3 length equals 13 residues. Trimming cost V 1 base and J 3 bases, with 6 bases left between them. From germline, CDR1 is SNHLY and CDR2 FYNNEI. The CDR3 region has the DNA TGTGCCAGCAGTGAAGGGTCTCACTATGGCTACACCTTC. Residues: CASSEGSHYGYTF.

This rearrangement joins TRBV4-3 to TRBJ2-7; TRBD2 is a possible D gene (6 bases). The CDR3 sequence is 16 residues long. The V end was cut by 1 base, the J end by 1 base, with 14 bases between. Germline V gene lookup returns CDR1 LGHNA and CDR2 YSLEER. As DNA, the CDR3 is TGCGCCAGCAGCCAAGTACTAGCCCCAGGGTCCTACGAGCAGTACTTC. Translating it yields CASSQVLAPGSYEQYF.

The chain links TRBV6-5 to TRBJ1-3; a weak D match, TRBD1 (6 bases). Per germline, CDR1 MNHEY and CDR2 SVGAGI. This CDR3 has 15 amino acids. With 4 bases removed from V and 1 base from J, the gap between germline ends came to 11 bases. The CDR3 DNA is TGTGCCAGCAGTTTGACAGGTTTTTCTGGAAACACCATATATTTT. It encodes CASSLTGFSGNTIYF.

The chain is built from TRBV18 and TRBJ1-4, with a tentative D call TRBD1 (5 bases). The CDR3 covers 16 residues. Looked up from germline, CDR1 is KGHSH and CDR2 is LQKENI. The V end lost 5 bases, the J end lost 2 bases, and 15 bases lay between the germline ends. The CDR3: CASSFLGGATNEKLFF. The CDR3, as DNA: TGTGCCAGCTCATTTCTCGGGGGAGCGACTAATGAAAAACTGTTTTTT.

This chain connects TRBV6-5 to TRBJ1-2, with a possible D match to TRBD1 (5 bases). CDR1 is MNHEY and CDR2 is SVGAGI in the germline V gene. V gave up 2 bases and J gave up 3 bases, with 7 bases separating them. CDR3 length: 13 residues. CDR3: CASSYGADYGYTF. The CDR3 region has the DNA TGTGCCAGCAGTTACGGGGCAGACTATGGCTACACCTTC.

The CDR3 spells CASRNPGGTEAFF. CDR3 DNA sequence: TGTGCCAGCAGGAATCCAGGGGGCACTGAAGCTTTCTTT. V usage is TRBV6-5 and J usage is TRBJ1-1, with TRBD1 matching 7 bases. The CDR3 loop spans 13 amino acids. V lost 6 bases and J lost 4; bases outside the gene matches: 5. Per the germline V gene, CDR1 is MNHEY and CDR2 is SVGAGI.

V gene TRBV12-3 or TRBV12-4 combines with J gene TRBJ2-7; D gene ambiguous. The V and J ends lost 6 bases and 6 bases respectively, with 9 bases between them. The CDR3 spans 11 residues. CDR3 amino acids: CASRGTSEQYF. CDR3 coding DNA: TGTGCCAGCAGGGGAACCAGCGAGCAGTACTTC.

DNA for the CDR3: TGTGCCAGCAGATGGGGGCAGACGAACACTGAAGCTTTCTTT. It translates to CASRWGQTNTEAFF. The V and J genes are TRBV2 and TRBJ1-1; a weak D match, TRBD1 (6 bases). Trimming shortened V by 6 bases and J by 1 base, and 12 bases separated the two germline ends. The CDR3 length is 14 residues. The V gene's germline CDR1 is SNHLY and CDR2 FYNNEI.

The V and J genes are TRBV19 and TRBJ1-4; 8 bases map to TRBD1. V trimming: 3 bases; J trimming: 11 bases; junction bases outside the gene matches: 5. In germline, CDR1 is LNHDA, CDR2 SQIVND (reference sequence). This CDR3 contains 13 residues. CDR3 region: CASSIGQGGKLFF. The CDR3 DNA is TGTGCCAGTAGTATTGGACAGGGCGGCAAACTGTTTTTT.

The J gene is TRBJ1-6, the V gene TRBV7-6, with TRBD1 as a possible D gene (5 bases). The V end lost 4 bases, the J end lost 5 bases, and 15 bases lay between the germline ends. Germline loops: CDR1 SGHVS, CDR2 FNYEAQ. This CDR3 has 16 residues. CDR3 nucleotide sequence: TGTGCCAGCAGCTCAACGTACCGGGGGGATAATTCACCCCTCCACTTT. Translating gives CASSSTYRGDNSPLHF.

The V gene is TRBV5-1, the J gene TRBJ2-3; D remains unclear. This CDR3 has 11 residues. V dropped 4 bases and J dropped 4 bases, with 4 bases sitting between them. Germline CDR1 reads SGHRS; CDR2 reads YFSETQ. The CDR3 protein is CASSRADTQYF. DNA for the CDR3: TGCGCCAGCAGCCGTGCAGATACGCAGTATTTT. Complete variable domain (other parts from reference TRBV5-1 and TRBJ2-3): KAGVTQTPRYLIKTRGQQVTLSCSPISGHRSVSWYQQTPGQGLQFLFEYFSETQRNKGNFPGRFSGRQFSNSRSEMNVSTLELGDSALYLCASSRADTQYFGPGTRLTVL.

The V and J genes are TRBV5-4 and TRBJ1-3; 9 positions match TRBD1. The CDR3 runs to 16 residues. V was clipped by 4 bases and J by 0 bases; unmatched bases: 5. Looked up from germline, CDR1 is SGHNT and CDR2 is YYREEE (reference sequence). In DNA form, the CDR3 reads TGTGCCAGCAGCGACCTGGACAGGGGCTCTGGAAACACCATATATTTT. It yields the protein CASSDLDRGSGNTIYF.

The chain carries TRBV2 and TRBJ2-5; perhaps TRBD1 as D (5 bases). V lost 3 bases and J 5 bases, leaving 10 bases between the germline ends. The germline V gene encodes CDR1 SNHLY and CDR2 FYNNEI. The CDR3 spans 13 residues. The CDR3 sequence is CASSEGLRETQYF. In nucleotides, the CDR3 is TGTGCCAGCAGTGAGGGGCTCCGGGAGACCCAGTACTTC.

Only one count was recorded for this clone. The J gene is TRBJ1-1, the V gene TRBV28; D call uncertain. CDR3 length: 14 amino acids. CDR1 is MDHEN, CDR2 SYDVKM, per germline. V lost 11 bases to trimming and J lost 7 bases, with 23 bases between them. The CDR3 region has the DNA TGTGCCGCTTTCGACCCGCTCTTAGGTGTTGAAGCTTTCTTT. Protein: CAAFDPLLGVEAFF.

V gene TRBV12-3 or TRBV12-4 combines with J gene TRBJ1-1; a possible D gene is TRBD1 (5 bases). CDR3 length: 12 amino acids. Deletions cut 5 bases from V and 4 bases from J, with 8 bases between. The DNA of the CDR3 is TGTGCCAGCAGTAGGGGTTTCACTGAAGCTTTCTTT. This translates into CASSRGFTEAFF.

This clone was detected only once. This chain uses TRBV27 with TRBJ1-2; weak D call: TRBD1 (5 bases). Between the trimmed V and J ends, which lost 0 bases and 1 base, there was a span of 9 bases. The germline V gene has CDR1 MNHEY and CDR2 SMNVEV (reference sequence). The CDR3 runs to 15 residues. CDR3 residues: CASSLSGQLNYGYTF. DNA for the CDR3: TGTGCCAGCAGTTTATCGGGGCAGCTTAACTATGGCTACACCTTC.

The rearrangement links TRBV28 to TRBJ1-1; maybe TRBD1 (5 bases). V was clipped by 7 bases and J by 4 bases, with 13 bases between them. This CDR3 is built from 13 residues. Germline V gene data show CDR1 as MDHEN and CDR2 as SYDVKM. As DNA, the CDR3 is TGTGCCAGCAAAATCGGGCAGGGCACTGAAGCTTTCTTT. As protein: CASKIGQGTEAFF. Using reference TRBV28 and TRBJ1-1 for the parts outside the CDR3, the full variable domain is DVKVTQSSRYLVKRTGEKVFLECVQDMDHENMFWYRQDPGLGLRLIYFSYDVKMKEKGDIPEGYSVSREKKERFSLILESASTNQTSMYLCASKIGQGTEAFFGQGTRLTVV.

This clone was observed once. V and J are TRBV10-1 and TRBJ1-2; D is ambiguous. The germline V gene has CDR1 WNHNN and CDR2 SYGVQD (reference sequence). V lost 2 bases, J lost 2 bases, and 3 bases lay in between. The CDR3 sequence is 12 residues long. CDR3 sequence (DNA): TGCGCCAGCAGTGAGGCGAACTATGGCTACACCTTC. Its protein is CASSEANYGYTF.

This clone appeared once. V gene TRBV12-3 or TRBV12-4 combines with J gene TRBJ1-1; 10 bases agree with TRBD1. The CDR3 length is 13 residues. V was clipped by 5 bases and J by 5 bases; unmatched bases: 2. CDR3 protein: CASSGQGVTEAFF. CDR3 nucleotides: TGTGCCAGCAGTGGACAGGGGGTGACTGAAGCTTTCTTT.

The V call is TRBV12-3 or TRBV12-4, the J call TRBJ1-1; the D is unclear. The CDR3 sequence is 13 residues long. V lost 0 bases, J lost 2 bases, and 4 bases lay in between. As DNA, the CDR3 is TGTGCCAGCAGTTTAGCGGTAAACACTGAAGCTTTCTTT. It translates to CASSLAVNTEAFF.

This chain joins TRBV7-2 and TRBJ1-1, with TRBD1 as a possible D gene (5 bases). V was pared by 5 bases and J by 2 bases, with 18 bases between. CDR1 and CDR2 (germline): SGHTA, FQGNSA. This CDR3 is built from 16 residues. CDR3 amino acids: CASSPLLGQGNTEAFF. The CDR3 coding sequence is TGTGCCAGCAGCCCGCTCCTCGGGCAGGGTAACACTGAAGCTTTCTTT.

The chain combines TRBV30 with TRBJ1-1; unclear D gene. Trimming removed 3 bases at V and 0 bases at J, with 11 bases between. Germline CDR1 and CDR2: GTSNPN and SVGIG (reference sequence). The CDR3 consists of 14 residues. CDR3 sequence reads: CAWRSPRVNTEAFF. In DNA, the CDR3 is TGTGCCTGGAGGAGCCCTCGGGTGAACACTGAAGCTTTCTTT.